This TCR beta chain derives from a study of cytomegalovirus exposure and HLA in healthy donors. A remark on this clone: Its target is unknown.

V dropped 2 bases and J dropped 2 bases, with 13 bases sitting between them. CDR3 length: 15 amino acids. Germline-derived CDR1 and CDR2 are GTSNPN and SVGIG (reference sequence). PCR employed 60 Vbeta and 13 Jbeta primers. Here immunoSEQ multiplex PCR was the method, and the copy in TCRdb shows in-frame clones only, minus some. The sample records roughly 80,000 clones, about 79% being singletons. Overall study results and limits: In a later analysis, productive TCRs from donors in an Asian-associated ancestry cluster reportedly carried fewer N-insertions than the cohort mean.

Sequencing used PBMCs. The genes are TRBV30 and TRBJ1-5, with unresolved D. This TCR derives from a woman in her 40s in good health and CMV-seronegative. This chain's CDR3 is CAWSRHNWGNQPQHF. The CDR3 DNA sequence: TGTGCCTGGAGTAGACATAATTGGGGCAATCAGCCCCAGCATTTT.